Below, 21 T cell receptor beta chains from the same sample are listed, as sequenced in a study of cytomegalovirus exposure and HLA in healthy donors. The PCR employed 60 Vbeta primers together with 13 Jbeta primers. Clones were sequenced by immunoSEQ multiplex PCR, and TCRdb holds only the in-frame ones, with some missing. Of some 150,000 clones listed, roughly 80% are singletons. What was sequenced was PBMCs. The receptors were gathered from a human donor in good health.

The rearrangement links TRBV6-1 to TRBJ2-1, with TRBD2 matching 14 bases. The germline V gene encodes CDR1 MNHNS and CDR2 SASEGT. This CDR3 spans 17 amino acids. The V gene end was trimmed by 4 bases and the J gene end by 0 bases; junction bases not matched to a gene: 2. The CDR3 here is CASSVGTSGSSYNEQFF. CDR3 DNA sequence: TGTGCCAGCAGTGTAGGGACTAGCGGGAGCTCCTACAATGAGCAGTTCTTC.

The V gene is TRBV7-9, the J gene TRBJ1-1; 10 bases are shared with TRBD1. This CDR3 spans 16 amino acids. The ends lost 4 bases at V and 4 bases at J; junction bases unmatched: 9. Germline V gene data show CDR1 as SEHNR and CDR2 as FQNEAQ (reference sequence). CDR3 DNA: TGTGCCAGCAGCTCTCCTAGACAGGGGGCCTCCACTGAAGCTTTCTTT. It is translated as CASSSPRQGASTEAFF. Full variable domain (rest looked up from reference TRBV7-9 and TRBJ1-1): DTGVSQNPRHKITKRGQNVTFRCDPISEHNRLYWYRQTLGQGPEFLTYFQNEAQLEKSRLLSDRFSAERPKGSFSTLEIQRTEQGDSAMYLCASSSPRQGASTEAFFGQGTRLTVV.

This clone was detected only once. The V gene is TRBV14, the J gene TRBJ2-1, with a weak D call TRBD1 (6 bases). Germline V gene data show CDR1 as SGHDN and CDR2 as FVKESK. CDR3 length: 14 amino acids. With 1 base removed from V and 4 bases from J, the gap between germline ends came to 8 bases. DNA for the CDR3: TGTGCCAGCAGCCAAGTTGGACAGTACAATGAGCAGTTCTTC. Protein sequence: CASSQVGQYNEQFF.

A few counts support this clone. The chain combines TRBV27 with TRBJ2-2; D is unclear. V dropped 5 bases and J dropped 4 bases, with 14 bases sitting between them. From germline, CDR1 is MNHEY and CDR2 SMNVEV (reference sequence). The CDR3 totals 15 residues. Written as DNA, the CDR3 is TGTGCCAGCAGTCCCATCGGCAGGCCCACCGGGGAGCTGTTTTTT. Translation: CASSPIGRPTGELFF.

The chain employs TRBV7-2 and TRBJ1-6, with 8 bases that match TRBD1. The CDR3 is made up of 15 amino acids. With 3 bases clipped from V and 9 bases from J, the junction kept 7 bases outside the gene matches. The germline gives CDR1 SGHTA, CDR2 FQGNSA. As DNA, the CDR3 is TGTGCCAGCAGCTTCGTACAGACAGGGGTTTCACCCCTCCACTTT. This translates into CASSFVQTGVSPLHF.

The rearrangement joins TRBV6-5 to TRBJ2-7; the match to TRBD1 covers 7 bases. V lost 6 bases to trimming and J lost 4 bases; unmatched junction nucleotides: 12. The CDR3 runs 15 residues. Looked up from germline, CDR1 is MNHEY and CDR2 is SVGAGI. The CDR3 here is CASRIGQALKYEQYF. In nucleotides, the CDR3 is TGTGCCAGCAGGATCGGACAGGCGCTAAAATACGAGCAGTACTTC.

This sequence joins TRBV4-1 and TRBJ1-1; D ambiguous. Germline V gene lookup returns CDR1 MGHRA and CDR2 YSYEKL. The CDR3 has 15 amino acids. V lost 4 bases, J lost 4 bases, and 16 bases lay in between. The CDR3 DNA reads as TGCGCCAGCAGCCGCGTGGAGGCTAGCGGCACTGAAGCTTTCTTT. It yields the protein CASSRVEASGTEAFF.

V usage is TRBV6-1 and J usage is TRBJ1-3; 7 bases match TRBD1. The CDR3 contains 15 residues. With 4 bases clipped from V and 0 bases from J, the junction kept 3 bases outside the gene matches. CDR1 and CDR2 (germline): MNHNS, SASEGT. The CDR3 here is CASSVGDSSGNTIYF. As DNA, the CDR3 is TGTGCCAGCAGTGTTGGGGACAGCTCTGGAAACACCATATATTTT.

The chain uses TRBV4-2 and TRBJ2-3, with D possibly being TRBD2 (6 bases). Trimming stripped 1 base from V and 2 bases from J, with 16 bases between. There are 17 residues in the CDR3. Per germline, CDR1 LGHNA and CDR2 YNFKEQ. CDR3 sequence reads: CASSQVTRELNTDTQYF. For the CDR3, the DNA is TGTGCCAGCAGCCAAGTAACCCGGGAGCTGAACACAGATACGCAGTATTTT.

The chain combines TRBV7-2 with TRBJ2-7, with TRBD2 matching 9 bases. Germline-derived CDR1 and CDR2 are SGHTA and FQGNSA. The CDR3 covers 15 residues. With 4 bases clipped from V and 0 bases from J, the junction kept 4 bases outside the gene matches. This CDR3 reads CASSSNSGSSYEQYF. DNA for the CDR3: TGTGCCAGCAGCTCAAATAGCGGGAGCTCCTACGAGCAGTACTTC.

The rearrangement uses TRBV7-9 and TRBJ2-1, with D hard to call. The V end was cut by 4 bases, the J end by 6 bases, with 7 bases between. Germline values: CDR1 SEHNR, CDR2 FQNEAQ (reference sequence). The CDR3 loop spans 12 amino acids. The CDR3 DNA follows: TGTGCCAGCAGCTACGGGTCCAATGAGCAGTTCTTC. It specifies CASSYGSNEQFF.

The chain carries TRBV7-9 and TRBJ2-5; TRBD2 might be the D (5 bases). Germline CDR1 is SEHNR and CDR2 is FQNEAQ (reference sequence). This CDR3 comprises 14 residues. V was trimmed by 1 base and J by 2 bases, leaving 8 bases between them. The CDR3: CASSLGGLQETQYF. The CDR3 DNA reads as TGTGCCAGCAGCTTAGGAGGACTTCAAGAGACCCAGTACTTC.

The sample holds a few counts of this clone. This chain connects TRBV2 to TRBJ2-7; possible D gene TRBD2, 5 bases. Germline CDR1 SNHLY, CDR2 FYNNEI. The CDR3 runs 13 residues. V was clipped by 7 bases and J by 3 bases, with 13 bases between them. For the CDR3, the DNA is TGTGCCAGCAATAGCGACATATACTACGAGCAGTACTTC. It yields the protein CASNSDIYYEQYF.

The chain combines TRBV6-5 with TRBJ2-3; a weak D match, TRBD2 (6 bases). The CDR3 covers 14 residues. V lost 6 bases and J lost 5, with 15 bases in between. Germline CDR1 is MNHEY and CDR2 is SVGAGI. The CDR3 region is CASRRLERRDTQYF. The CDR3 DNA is TGTGCCAGCAGGCGACTAGAAAGGCGAGATACGCAGTATTTT.

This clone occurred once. The CDR3 spells CASSPGLNSYEQYF. DNA for the CDR3: TGTGCCAGCAGCCCGGGACTTAACTCCTACGAGCAGTACTTC. J is TRBJ2-7 and V is TRBV5-4; D possibly corresponds to TRBD2 (6 bases). The CDR3 runs to 14 residues. The V gene lost 4 bases and the J gene lost 0 bases, with 11 bases spanning the gap. The germline gives CDR1 SGHNT, CDR2 YYREEE (reference sequence).

CDR3 loop: CASSQAGQVEAGVQFF. The CDR3 DNA reads as TGTGCCAGCAGCCAAGCTGGGCAGGTGGAGGCAGGGGTGCAGTTCTTC. V and J are TRBV4-2 and TRBJ2-1; possible D gene TRBD1, 6 bases. V lost 1 base, J lost 12 bases, and 22 bases lay in between. Germline loops: CDR1 LGHNA, CDR2 YNFKEQ. There are 16 residues in the CDR3.

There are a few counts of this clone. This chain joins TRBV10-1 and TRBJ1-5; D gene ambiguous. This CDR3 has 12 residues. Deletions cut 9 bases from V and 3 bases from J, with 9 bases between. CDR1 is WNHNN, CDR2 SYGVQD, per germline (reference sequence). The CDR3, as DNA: TGCGCCAGTGGGCAGGACAATCAGCCCCAGCATTTT. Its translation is CASGQDNQPQHF.

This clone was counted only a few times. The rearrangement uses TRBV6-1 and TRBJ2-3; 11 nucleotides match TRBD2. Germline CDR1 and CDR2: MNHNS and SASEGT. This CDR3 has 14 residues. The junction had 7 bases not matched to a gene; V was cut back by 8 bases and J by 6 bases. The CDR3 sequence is CASALAGGPDTQYF. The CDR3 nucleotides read TGTGCCAGCGCTTTAGCGGGAGGGCCGGATACGCAGTATTTT.

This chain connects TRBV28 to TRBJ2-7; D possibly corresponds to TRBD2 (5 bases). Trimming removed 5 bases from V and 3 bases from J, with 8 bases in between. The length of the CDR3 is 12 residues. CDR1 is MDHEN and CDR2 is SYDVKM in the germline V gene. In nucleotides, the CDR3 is TGTGCCAGCAGTGAGAGGGTCTACGAGCAGTACTTC. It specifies CASSERVYEQYF.

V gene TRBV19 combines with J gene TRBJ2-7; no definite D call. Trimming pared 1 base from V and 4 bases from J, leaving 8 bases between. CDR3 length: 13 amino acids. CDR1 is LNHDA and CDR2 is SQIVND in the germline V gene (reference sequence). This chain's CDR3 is CASSIGLRYEQYF. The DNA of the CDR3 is TGTGCCAGTAGTATAGGATTACGGTACGAGCAGTACTTC. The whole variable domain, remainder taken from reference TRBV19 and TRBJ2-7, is DGGITQSPKYLFRKEGQNVTLSCEQNLNHDAMYWYRQDPGQGLRLIYYSQIVNDFQKGDIAEGYSVSREKKESFPLTVTSAQKNPTAFYLCASSIGLRYEQYFGPGTRLTVT.

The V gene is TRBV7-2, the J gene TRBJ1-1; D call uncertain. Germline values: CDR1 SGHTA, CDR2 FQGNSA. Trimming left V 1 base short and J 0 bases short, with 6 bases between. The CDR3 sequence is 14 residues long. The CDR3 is CASSLGEMNTEAFF. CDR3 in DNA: TGTGCCAGCAGCTTAGGCGAAATGAACACTGAAGCTTTCTTT. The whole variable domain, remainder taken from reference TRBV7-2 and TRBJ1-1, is GAGVSQSPSNKVTEKGKDVELRCDPISGHTALYWYRQSLGQGLEFLIYFQGNSAPDKSGLPSDRFSAERTGGSVSTLTIQRTQQEDSAVYLCASSLGEMNTEAFFGQGTRLTVV.